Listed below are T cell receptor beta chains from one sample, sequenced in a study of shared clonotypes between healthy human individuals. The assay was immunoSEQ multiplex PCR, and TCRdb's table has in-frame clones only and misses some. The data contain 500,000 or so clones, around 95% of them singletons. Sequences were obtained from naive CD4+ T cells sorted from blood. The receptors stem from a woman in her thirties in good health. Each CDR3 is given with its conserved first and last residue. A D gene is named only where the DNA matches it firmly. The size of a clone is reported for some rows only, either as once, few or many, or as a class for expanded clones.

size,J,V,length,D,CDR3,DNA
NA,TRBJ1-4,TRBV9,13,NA,CASSVDLSSKLFF,TGTGCCAGCAGCGTAGACTTGTCCTCTAAACTGTTTTTT
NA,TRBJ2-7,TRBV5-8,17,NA,CASSLGRASSGTYEQYF,TGTGCCAGCAGCTTGGGCCGCGCTTCTTCGGGGACCTACGAGCAGTACTTC
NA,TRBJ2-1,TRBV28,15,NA,CASSISGGRYNEQFF,TGTGCCAGCAGTATCAGCGGAGGTCGGTACAATGAGCAGTTCTTC
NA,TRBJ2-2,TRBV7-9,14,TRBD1,CAHTDRVNTGELFF,TGTGCCCATACCGACAGGGTGAACACCGGGGAGCTGTTTTTT
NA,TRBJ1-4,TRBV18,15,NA,CASSPDRPTNEKLFF,TGTGCCAGCTCACCTGACAGGCCAACTAATGAAAAACTGTTTTTT
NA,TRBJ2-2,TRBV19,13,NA,CASSTSPTGELFF,TGTGCCAGTAGTACAAGTCCCACCGGGGAGCTGTTTTTT
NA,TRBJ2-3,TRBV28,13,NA,CASSLWIGDTQYF,TGTGCCAGCAGTTTATGGATCGGGGATACGCAGTATTTT
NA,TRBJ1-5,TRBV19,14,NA,CASNGITGGQPQHF,TGTGCCAGTAACGGAATCACGGGAGGCCAGCCCCAGCATTTT
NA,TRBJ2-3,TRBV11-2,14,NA,CASSSRLVEDTQYF,TGTGCCAGCAGCTCCCGCTTGGTTGAAGATACGCAGTATTTT
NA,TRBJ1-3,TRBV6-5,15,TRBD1,CASTLRTGPGNTIYF,TGTGCCAGCACTCTCCGGACAGGACCAGGAAACACCATATATTTT
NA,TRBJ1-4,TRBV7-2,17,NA,CASSLGRRGPFNEKLFF,TGTGCCAGCAGCTTAGGCAGGAGGGGACCCTTTAATGAAAAACTGTTTTTT
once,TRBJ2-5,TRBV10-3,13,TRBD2,CAISETSGGDQYF,TGTGCCATCAGTGAGACTAGCGGGGGGGACCAGTACTTC
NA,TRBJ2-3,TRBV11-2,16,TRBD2,CASSLRGLAATDTQYF,TGTGCCAGCAGCTTGCGGGGACTAGCGGCCACAGATACGCAGTATTTT
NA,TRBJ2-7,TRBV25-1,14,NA,CASSDAGLQNEQYF,TGTGCCAGCAGTGATGCCGGGCTACAGAACGAGCAGTACTTC
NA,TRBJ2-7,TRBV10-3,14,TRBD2,CAISEARGGYEQYF,TGTGCCATCAGTGAGGCACGCGGGGGGTACGAGCAGTACTTC
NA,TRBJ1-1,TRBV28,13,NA,CASSGPANTEAFF,TGTGCCAGCAGTGGGCCGGCGAACACTGAAGCTTTCTTT
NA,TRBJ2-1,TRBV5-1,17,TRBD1,CASSLVGTGVGSGEQFF,TGCGCCAGCAGCTTGGTGGGGACAGGGGTGGGTTCGGGTGAGCAGTTCTTC
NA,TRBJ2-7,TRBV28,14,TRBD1,CASSFDQGAYEQYF,TGTGCCAGCAGTTTCGATCAGGGGGCGTACGAGCAGTACTTC
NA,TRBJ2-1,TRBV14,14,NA,CASSQDRGYNEQFF,TGTGCCAGCAGCCAAGACCGAGGGTACAATGAGCAGTTCTTC
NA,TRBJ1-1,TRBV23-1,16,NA,CASSHPPPEDGTEAFF,TGCGCCAGCAGTCACCCCCCCCCGGAGGACGGGACTGAAGCTTTCTTT
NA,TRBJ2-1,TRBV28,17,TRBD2,CASKWRRGGRGLNEQFF,TGTGCCAGCAAATGGAGGAGAGGCGGGAGGGGTTTGAATGAGCAGTTCTTC
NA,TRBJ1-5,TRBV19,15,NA,CASRDTASSNQPQHF,TGTGCCAGTAGGGACACTGCTTCCTCCAATCAGCCCCAGCATTTT
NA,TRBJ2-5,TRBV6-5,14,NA,CASSLMGASREQYF,TGTGCCAGCAGTCTAATGGGGGCAAGTAGGGAGCAGTACTTC
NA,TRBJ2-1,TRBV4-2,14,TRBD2,CASSPQREVYEQFF,TGTGCCAGCAGCCCCCAGCGGGAGGTCTATGAGCAGTTCTTC
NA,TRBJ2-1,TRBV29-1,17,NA,CSVEVQEAWGFHNEQFF,TGCAGCGTTGAGGTTCAAGAGGCGTGGGGTTTCCACAATGAGCAGTTCTTC